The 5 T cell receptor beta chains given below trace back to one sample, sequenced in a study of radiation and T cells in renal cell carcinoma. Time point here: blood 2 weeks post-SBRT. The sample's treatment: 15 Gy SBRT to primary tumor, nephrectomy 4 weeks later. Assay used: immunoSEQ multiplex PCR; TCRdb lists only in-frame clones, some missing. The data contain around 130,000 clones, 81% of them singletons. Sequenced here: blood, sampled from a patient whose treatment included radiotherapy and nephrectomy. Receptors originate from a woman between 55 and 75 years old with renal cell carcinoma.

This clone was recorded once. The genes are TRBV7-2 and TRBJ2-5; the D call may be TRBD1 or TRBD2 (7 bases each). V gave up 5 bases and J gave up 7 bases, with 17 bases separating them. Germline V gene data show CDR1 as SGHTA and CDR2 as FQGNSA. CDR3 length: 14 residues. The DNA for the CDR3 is TGTGCCAGCAGCCTGACAGGGTGGGGGGGGACCCAGTACTTC. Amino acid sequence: CASSLTGWGGTQYF.

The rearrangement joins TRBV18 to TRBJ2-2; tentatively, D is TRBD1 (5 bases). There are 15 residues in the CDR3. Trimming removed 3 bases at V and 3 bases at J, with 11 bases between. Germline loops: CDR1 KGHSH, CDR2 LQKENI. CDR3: CASSPPGIYTGELFF. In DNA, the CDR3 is TGTGCCAGCTCACCCCCAGGGATCTACACCGGGGAGCTGTTTTTT.

CDR3 nucleotide sequence: TGTGCCAGCAGGCCCCGACAGGGGGACTACAATGAGCAGTTCTTC. Encoded protein: CASRPRQGDYNEQFF. The V and J genes are TRBV2 and TRBJ2-1; 9 nucleotides align to TRBD1. The germline gives CDR1 SNHLY, CDR2 FYNNEI. The CDR3 runs 15 residues. Losses at the gene ends were 6 bases for V and 3 bases for J; bases not matched to a gene: 6.

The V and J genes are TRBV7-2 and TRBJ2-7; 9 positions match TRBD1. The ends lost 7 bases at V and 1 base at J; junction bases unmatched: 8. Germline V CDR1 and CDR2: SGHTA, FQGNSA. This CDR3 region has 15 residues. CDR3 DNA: TGTGCCAGCATGATTTCTGGACAGGGGTCCTACGAGCAGTACTTC. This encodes CASMISGQGSYEQYF.

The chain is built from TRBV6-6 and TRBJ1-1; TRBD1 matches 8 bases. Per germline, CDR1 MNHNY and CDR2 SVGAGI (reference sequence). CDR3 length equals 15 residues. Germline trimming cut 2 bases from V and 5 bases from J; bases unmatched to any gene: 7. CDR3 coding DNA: TGTGCCAGCAGTTACCTGACAGGGGAAAGGACTGAAGCTTTCTTT. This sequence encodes CASSYLTGERTEAFF.